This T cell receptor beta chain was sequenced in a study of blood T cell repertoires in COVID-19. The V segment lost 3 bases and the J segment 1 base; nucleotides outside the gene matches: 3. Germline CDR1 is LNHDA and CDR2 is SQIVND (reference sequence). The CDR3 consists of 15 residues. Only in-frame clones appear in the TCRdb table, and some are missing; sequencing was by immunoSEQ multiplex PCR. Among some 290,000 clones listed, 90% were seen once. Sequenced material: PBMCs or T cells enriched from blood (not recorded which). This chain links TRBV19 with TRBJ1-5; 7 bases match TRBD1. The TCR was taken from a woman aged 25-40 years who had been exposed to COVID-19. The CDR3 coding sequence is TGTGCCAGTAGTATCCTACAGGGGAGCAATCAGCCCCAGCATTTT. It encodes CASSILQGSNQPQHF.